This is a list of T cell receptor beta chains from one sample in a study of Ad26.COV2.S vaccination and SARS-CoV-2 variants. Clones were read by immunoSEQ multiplex PCR, and TCRdb kept only the in-frame ones, dropping some. The sample carries about 440,000 clones, 90% recorded once. The sequencing here drew on peripheral blood, taken in a trial of Ad26.COV2.S vaccine versus placebo. The receptor set was obtained from a person between 18 and 65 years old who received the Ad26.COV2.S COVID-19 vaccine or a placebo. Both conserved end residues are part of each CDR3. The order of the fields is CDR3 protein, V gene, J gene, D gene. A D gene is named only where the DNA matches it firmly.

CDR3aa: CASSPFGTGTYEQYF; v_gene: TRBV28; j_gene: TRBJ2-7; d_gene: TRBD1
CDR3aa: CASSPGTSGTGETQYF; v_gene: TRBV7-3; j_gene: TRBJ2-5; d_gene: TRBD2
CDR3aa: CASSLGTSGRGNEQFF; v_gene: TRBV5-1; j_gene: TRBJ2-1; d_gene: TRBD2
CDR3aa: CASRALDTTYEQYF; v_gene: TRBV28; j_gene: TRBJ2-7; d_gene: -
CDR3aa: CSAWSYNEQFF; v_gene: TRBV20-1; j_gene: TRBJ2-1; d_gene: -
CDR3aa: CASSQRRNSRNEQFF; v_gene: TRBV23-1; j_gene: TRBJ2-1; d_gene: -
CDR3aa: CASKVTATEYNSPLHF; v_gene: TRBV19; j_gene: TRBJ1-6; d_gene: -
CDR3aa: CASSSRTGREKLFF; v_gene: TRBV7-9; j_gene: TRBJ1-4; d_gene: TRBD1
CDR3aa: CASSPSGGGRTYEQYF; v_gene: TRBV18; j_gene: TRBJ2-7; d_gene: -
CDR3aa: CASSLAWDEQYF; v_gene: TRBV5-6; j_gene: TRBJ2-7; d_gene: -
CDR3aa: CASSQDGRSSYNEQFF; v_gene: TRBV14; j_gene: TRBJ2-1; d_gene: TRBD2
CDR3aa: CAISGYRGGEQFF; v_gene: TRBV10-3; j_gene: TRBJ2-1; d_gene: -
CDR3aa: CASSQNLLGRETQYF; v_gene: TRBV4-3; j_gene: TRBJ2-5; d_gene: -
CDR3aa: CASSIGGRDNEQFF; v_gene: TRBV19; j_gene: TRBJ2-1; d_gene: TRBD2
CDR3aa: CASSSSLTHNEQFF; v_gene: TRBV7-6; j_gene: TRBJ2-1; d_gene: -
CDR3aa: CASSLTLMGSGRAGELFF; v_gene: TRBV7-3; j_gene: TRBJ2-2; d_gene: TRBD2
CDR3aa: CASSLGRGQPQHF; v_gene: TRBV7-6; j_gene: TRBJ1-5; d_gene: -
CDR3aa: CASSQGLGEVSYEQYF; v_gene: TRBV4-1; j_gene: TRBJ2-7; d_gene: -
CDR3aa: CASSLVATGRGGYEQYF; v_gene: TRBV7-2; j_gene: TRBJ2-7; d_gene: TRBD2
CDR3aa: CATSDPLAGPEQDTQYF; v_gene: TRBV24-1; j_gene: TRBJ2-3; d_gene: TRBD2
CDR3aa: CASSRGQVDIGEQYF; v_gene: TRBV5-6; j_gene: TRBJ2-7; d_gene: TRBD1
CDR3aa: CASSHGPRDNEKLFF; v_gene: TRBV9; j_gene: TRBJ1-4; d_gene: -
CDR3aa: CATSRDSREAFF; v_gene: TRBV15; j_gene: TRBJ1-1; d_gene: -
CDR3aa: CASSQDNREGRYEQYF; v_gene: TRBV4-3; j_gene: TRBJ2-7; d_gene: TRBD2
CDR3aa: CASSLAQLNTGELFF; v_gene: TRBV7-6; j_gene: TRBJ2-2; d_gene: -
CDR3aa: CASSLAGARSYEQYF; v_gene: TRBV7-9; j_gene: TRBJ2-7; d_gene: -
CDR3aa: CASSLTSGRDYEQYF; v_gene: TRBV13; j_gene: TRBJ2-7; d_gene: TRBD2
CDR3aa: CASSLGADPSGANVLTF; v_gene: TRBV5-1; j_gene: TRBJ2-6; d_gene: -
CDR3aa: CSTQGLAGDNEQFF; v_gene: TRBV29-1; j_gene: TRBJ2-1; d_gene: TRBD2
CDR3aa: CASSFGSGSYSYNEQFF; v_gene: TRBV7-8; j_gene: TRBJ2-1; d_gene: TRBD2
CDR3aa: CASRGMREQFF; v_gene: TRBV4-3; j_gene: TRBJ2-1; d_gene: -
CDR3aa: CASSPPQGSNYGYTF; v_gene: TRBV18; j_gene: TRBJ1-2; d_gene: -
CDR3aa: CASSPLTGYSNQPQHF; v_gene: TRBV7-8; j_gene: TRBJ1-5; d_gene: -
CDR3aa: CASSEAARGNTIYF; v_gene: TRBV6-1; j_gene: TRBJ1-3; d_gene: -
CDR3aa: CASSLTSAGNTIYF; v_gene: TRBV28; j_gene: TRBJ1-3; d_gene: -
CDR3aa: CASSLTGTSGRSYEQYF; v_gene: TRBV3-1/TRBV3-2; j_gene: TRBJ2-7; d_gene: TRBD2
CDR3aa: CASRTGGRTDTQYF; v_gene: TRBV5-4; j_gene: TRBJ2-3; d_gene: TRBD1
CDR3aa: CAWSLGGTSTDTQYF; v_gene: TRBV30; j_gene: TRBJ2-3; d_gene: -
CDR3aa: CASSRGGSGSNEQFF; v_gene: TRBV7-2; j_gene: TRBJ2-1; d_gene: TRBD2
CDR3aa: CASKTGTVNTGELFF; v_gene: TRBV5-1; j_gene: TRBJ2-2; d_gene: TRBD1
CDR3aa: CATSDLGGAGAETQYF; v_gene: TRBV24-1; j_gene: TRBJ2-5; d_gene: TRBD1
CDR3aa: CASRGRRTTNEKLFF; v_gene: TRBV2; j_gene: TRBJ1-4; d_gene: -
CDR3aa: CASARGPRASEQYF; v_gene: TRBV19; j_gene: TRBJ2-7; d_gene: -
CDR3aa: CASRADIMNTEAFF; v_gene: TRBV28; j_gene: TRBJ1-1; d_gene: -
CDR3aa: CASSLTGTGTGEKLFF; v_gene: TRBV7-2; j_gene: TRBJ1-4; d_gene: -
CDR3aa: CASSSGTTEEQYF; v_gene: TRBV28; j_gene: TRBJ2-7; d_gene: -
CDR3aa: CASSLLGTNEKLFF; v_gene: TRBV5-1; j_gene: TRBJ1-4; d_gene: -
CDR3aa: CASSLDVTAQGEQYF; v_gene: TRBV5-1; j_gene: TRBJ2-7; d_gene: -
CDR3aa: CASSIFGVEAFF; v_gene: TRBV19; j_gene: TRBJ1-1; d_gene: -